The present T cell receptor beta chain was sequenced within a study of CD8 T cells in ankylosing spondylitis. Study-level points and caveats: Earlier authors reported some of these motif variants in reactive arthritis synovial fluid and blood. Reportedly, disease-linked clones are significantly enriched in ankylosing spondylitis patients' matched synovial fluid. A TCR beta motif of about 8 highly homologous variants seemed to mark ankylosing spondylitis blood.

There are 14 residues in the CDR3. Germline lookup yields CDR1 SGHRS and CDR2 YFSETQ. The V and J ends lost 4 bases and 4 bases respectively, with 12 bases between them. Preparation of TCR beta libraries was done by quantitative 5'-RACE with molecular barcodes. TCRdb processed the 5' RACE reads anew with MiXCR; each CDR3 protein has one entry. The sample lists over 30,000 distinct CDR3 sequences, approximately 15% occurring once. With respect to this clonotype: Its cognate antigen is unknown.

The sequenced material came from blood. The chain combines TRBV5-1 with TRBJ2-1; D is perhaps TRBD2 (6 bases). The clonotype comes from a male donor with ankylosing spondylitis or in good health (not recorded which). This chain's CDR3 is CASSPLAPYNEQFF. The CDR3 DNA is TGCGCCAGCAGCCCGCTAGCGCCTTACAATGAGCAGTTCTTC.